A single sample is the source of the 13 T cell receptor beta chains below, sequenced in a study of shared clonotypes between healthy human individuals. The table came from immunoSEQ multiplex PCR; TCRdb's copy has only in-frame clones and leaves some out. Counted here are fewer than 850,000 clones, about 90% occurring once; the ten biggest clones make up 34%. Sequenced input: memory CD8+ T cells from PBMCs. Subset meaning: CD45RO+ cells pooled with CCR7-negative TemRA cells. Receptors originate from a man aged 18 to 29 in good health. Some clones in this sample may be carry-over from other donors' samples.

V usage is TRBV7-9 and J usage is TRBJ2-1; the match to TRBD2 covers 8 bases. Germline V gene sequence: CDR1 SEHNR, CDR2 FQNEAQ (reference sequence). This CDR3 is 15 amino acids long. J gave up 5 bases and V 4 bases, and 7 bases lay outside the gene matches. CDR3 residues: CASSSHSGTDNEQFF. The CDR3 coding sequence is TGTGCCAGCAGCTCCCATAGCGGGACCGACAATGAGCAGTTCTTC.

This clone appeared once. CDR3 region: CASIAGTAGSNSYEQYF. The CDR3 coding sequence is TGTGCCAGCATCGCCGGGACGGCCGGCTCTAACTCCTACGAGCAGTACTTC. J is TRBJ2-7 and V is TRBV7-9; D assignment may be TRBD1 or TRBD2 (5 bases each). The V gene lost 7 bases and the J gene lost 0 bases, with 22 bases spanning the gap. CDR3 size: 17 residues. CDR1 is SEHNR and CDR2 is FQNEAQ in the germline V gene (reference sequence). The whole variable domain, remainder taken from reference TRBV7-9 and TRBJ2-7, is DTGVSQNPRHKITKRGQNVTFRCDPISEHNRLYWYRQTLGQGPEFLTYFQNEAQLEKSRLLSDRFSAERPKGSFSTLEIQRTEQGDSAMYLCASIAGTAGSNSYEQYFGPGTRLTVT.

V is TRBV6-1 and J is TRBJ2-7, with TRBD2 matching 12 bases. This CDR3 region has 13 residues. Trimming removed 5 bases from V and 7 bases from J; junction bases left unmatched: 3. Per germline, CDR1 MNHNS and CDR2 SASEGT. The CDR3 spells CASSSGLAGEQYF. Here the CDR3 DNA reads TGTGCCAGCAGTTCCGGACTAGCGGGGGAGCAGTACTTC.

The chain employs TRBV11-2 and TRBJ1-1; unclear D gene. The germline gives CDR1 SGHAT, CDR2 FQNNGV. Trimming stripped 0 bases from V and 4 bases from J, with 9 bases between. This CDR3 is 14 amino acids long. For the CDR3, the DNA is TGTGCCAGCAGCTTAGACCTGGGAGGCACTGAAGCTTTCTTT. This codes for CASSLDLGGTEAFF.

The chain combines TRBV4-3 with TRBJ1-3, with D unclear. The CDR3 totals 16 residues. Germline CDR1 and CDR2: LGHNA and YSLEER. The V end lost 0 bases, the J end lost 2 bases, and 11 bases lay between the germline ends. Here the CDR3 reads CASSQDLRRTGNTIYF. The CDR3 bases are TGCGCCAGCAGCCAAGATCTGAGACGGACTGGAAACACCATATATTTT.

The chain uses TRBV30 and TRBJ1-1, with D possibly TRBD1 on 5 matching bases. Trimming removed 3 bases from V and 3 bases from J, with 14 bases in between. Per the germline V gene, CDR1 is GTSNPN and CDR2 is SVGIG (reference sequence). The CDR3 length is 14 residues. This CDR3 reads CAWRSPRGDTEAFF. CDR3 DNA: TGTGCCTGGAGGTCCCCCCGAGGGGACACTGAAGCTTTCTTT.

V usage is TRBV6-5 and J usage is TRBJ2-7; the D gene is possibly TRBD1 (6 bases). This CDR3 is 13 amino acids long. Looked up from germline, CDR1 is MNHEY and CDR2 is SVGAGI. V shed 4 bases and J shed 3 bases, with 10 bases lying between them. The CDR3 protein is CASSFTGIYEQYF. Here the CDR3 DNA reads TGTGCCAGCAGTTTCACAGGGATCTACGAGCAGTACTTC.

In DNA, the CDR3 is TGTGCCAGCCTAGGGGGGGAGAGGGAGACCCAGTACTTC. This translates into CASLGGERETQYF. The chain uses TRBV2 and TRBJ2-5; possible D gene TRBD2, 7 bases. There are 13 residues in the CDR3. Per the germline V gene, CDR1 is SNHLY and CDR2 is FYNNEI. The V gene lost 8 bases and the J gene lost 5 bases, with 15 bases spanning the gap.

This chain joins TRBV6-5 and TRBJ1-2; 12 nucleotides agree with TRBD1. There are 14 residues in the CDR3. With 6 bases clipped from V and 8 bases from J, the junction kept 7 bases outside the gene matches. Germline values: CDR1 MNHEY, CDR2 SVGAGI. The CDR3 spells CASSWGQGARGYTF. In nucleotides, the CDR3 is TGTGCCAGCAGCTGGGGACAGGGGGCAAGGGGCTACACCTTC.

The chain combines TRBV27 with TRBJ1-2; no firm D call. Germline CDR1 is MNHEY and CDR2 is SMNVEV (reference sequence). V lost 3 bases and J 7 bases, leaving 15 bases between the germline ends. CDR3 length equals 14 residues. Written as DNA, the CDR3 is TGTGCCAGCAGTTTTCCCTCATTTGGGTTTGGCTACACCTTC. Translated, it gives CASSFPSFGFGYTF.

The chain joins TRBV6-1 to TRBJ2-1, with 7 bases lining up with TRBD2. J gave up 0 bases and V 7 bases, and 9 bases lay outside the gene matches. The CDR3 has 16 residues. CDR1 and CDR2 from the germline V gene are MNHNS and SASEGT. This chain's CDR3 is CASTDSGSLSYNEQFF. The CDR3 region has the DNA TGTGCCAGCACTGATAGCGGGTCCCTCTCCTACAATGAGCAGTTCTTC.

This sequence joins TRBV11-2 and TRBJ1-1, with D uncertain. This CDR3 comprises 12 residues. Per the germline V gene, CDR1 is SGHAT and CDR2 is FQNNGV. Trimming pared 5 bases from V and 5 bases from J, leaving 9 bases between. This CDR3 reads CASSPLGTEAFF. The DNA of the CDR3 is TGTGCCAGCAGCCCCCTGGGGACTGAAGCTTTCTTT.

The sample holds a few counts of this clone. The V call is TRBV19, the J call TRBJ2-1; D gene ambiguous. V was trimmed by 7 bases and J by 6 bases, leaving 13 bases between them. This CDR3 has 13 residues. Germline CDR1 LNHDA, CDR2 SQIVND (reference sequence). The CDR3: CASTPRASNEQFF. As DNA, the CDR3 is TGTGCCAGTACCCCCCGGGCTAGCAATGAGCAGTTCTTC.